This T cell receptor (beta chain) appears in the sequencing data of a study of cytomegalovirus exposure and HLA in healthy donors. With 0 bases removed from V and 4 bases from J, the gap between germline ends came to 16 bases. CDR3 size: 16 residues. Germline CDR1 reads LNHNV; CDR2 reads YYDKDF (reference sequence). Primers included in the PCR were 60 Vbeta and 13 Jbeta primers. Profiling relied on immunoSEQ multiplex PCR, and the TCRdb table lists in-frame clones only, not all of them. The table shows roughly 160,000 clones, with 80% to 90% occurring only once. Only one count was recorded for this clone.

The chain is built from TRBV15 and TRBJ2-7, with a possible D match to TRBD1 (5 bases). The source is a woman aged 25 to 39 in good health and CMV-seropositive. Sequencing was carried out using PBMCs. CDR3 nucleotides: TGTGCCACCAGCAGAGATCTGGATTTGACAGCTTACGAGCAGTACTTC. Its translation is CATSRDLDLTAYEQYF.